The text below deals with one T cell receptor (beta chain). No antigen is known for it. TRB amplification used roughly 250 ng of peripheral blood genomic DNA. TRB was amplified by touch-down multiplex PCR, primer pools A and B combined. TCRdb re-called the multiplex PCR reads; every CDR3 protein appears as one record, without DNA. Recorded for this sample: under 15,000 distinct CDR3 sequences. The data derive from a study of T cell clusters in autoimmune cytopenias. Study observations and caveats: Clustering suggested that physiological T cell clusters were missing in primary autoimmune cytopenia patients. No cluster-lack signature appeared between secondary cytopenia and chronic lymphocytic leukemia patients, apparently due to lymphoma masking.

This receptor was taken from a human donor with an autoimmune cytopenia or autoimmune hepatitis (not recorded which). The sample consisted of peripheral blood.

CDR3 loop: CASSQAGPYEQYF. The rearrangement uses TRBV6-6 and TRBJ2-7. Germline CDR1 reads MNHNY; CDR2 reads SVGAGI (reference sequence). The CDR3 contains 13 residues.